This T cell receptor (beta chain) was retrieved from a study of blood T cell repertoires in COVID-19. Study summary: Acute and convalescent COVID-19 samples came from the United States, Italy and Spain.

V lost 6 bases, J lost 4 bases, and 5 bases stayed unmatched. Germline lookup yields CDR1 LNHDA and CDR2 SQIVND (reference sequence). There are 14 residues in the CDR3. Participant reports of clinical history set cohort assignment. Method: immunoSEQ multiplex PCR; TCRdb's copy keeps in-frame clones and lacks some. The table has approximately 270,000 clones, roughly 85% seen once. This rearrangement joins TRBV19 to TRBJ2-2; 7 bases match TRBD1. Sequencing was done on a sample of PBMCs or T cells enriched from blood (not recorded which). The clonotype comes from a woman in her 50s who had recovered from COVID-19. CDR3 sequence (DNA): TGTGCCAGTAGCACAGGGGCGGGCACCGGGGAGCTGTTTTTT. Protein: CASSTGAGTGELFF.